The 5 T cell receptor beta chains listed next were all sequenced from one sample in a study of graft-versus-host responses after intestinal transplantation. Sequencing used immunoSEQ multiplex PCR; TCRdb keeps in-frame clones, though not all of them. This table holds some 90,000 clones, around 93% found once. The antigens these receptors bind are not known. Sequenced here: unstimulated CD8+ T cells sorted from spleen or lymph node cells, sampled before transplant. The receptors stem from a human donor who was the organ donor for an intestinal transplant.

The chain is built from TRBV4-2 and TRBJ2-7, with TRBD2 matching over 8 bases. This CDR3 spans 15 amino acids. The V and J ends lost 2 bases and 0 bases, in that order; junction bases with no gene match: 3. Germline values: CDR1 LGHNA, CDR2 YNFKEQ. The CDR3 spells CASSQPGGPSYEQYF. CDR3 coding DNA: TGTGCCAGCAGCCAACCGGGGGGGCCCTCCTACGAGCAGTACTTC.

This chain links TRBV9 with TRBJ1-2; D not certain. The CDR3 has 12 residues. Germline CDR1 SGDLS, CDR2 YYNGEE. The V end lost 0 bases, the J end lost 14 bases, and 14 bases lay between the germline ends. The CDR3 sequence: CASSVATSGETF. In nucleotides, the CDR3 is TGTGCCAGCAGCGTAGCTACGTCTGGTGAAACCTTC. The full variable domain, completed using reference TRBV9 and TRBJ1-2, is DSGVTQTPKHLITATGQRVTLRCSPRSGDLSVYWYQQSLDQGLQFLIQYYNGEERAKGNILERFSAQQFPDLHSELNLSSLELGDSALYFCASSVATSGETFGSGTRLTVV.

The chain has TRBV7-8 and TRBJ2-7; D is possibly TRBD2 (6 bases). Looked up from germline, CDR1 is SGHVS and CDR2 is FQNEAQ. This CDR3 has 19 residues. Trimming stripped 2 bases from V and 4 bases from J, with 27 bases between. CDR3 DNA: TGTGCCAGCAGCTTACCGAAGAGTCTTGAGGACGGGAGTAGGTACGAGCAGTACTTC. Translating it yields CASSLPKSLEDGSRYEQYF.

A single count supports this clone. This chain links TRBV4-3 with TRBJ2-1; D is perhaps TRBD2 (6 bases). V lost 0 bases and J 5 bases, leaving 11 bases between the germline ends. Germline loops: CDR1 LGHNA, CDR2 YSLEER. The CDR3 is made up of 15 amino acids. The CDR3 protein is CASSQDPGGDNEQFF. In DNA form, the CDR3 reads TGCGCCAGCAGCCAAGATCCCGGGGGTGACAATGAGCAGTTCTTC.

The gene calls are TRBV14 and TRBJ1-1; the match to TRBD1 covers 8 bases. V was pared by 6 bases and J by 5 bases, with 5 bases of the junction left unmatched. Germline V lookup: CDR1 SGHDN, CDR2 FVKESK. CDR3 length: 13 residues. CDR3 bases: TGTGCCAGCAGAGGACAGGGCGGAACTGAAGCTTTCTTT. Its translation: CASRGQGGTEAFF.